This T cell receptor (beta chain) stems from a study of blood T cell repertoires in COVID-19. Study-wide context: Sites across the United States, Italy and Spain contributed samples from acute and convalescent COVID-19. T cells, B-cell-depleted T cells, or PBMCs provided the cDNA or gDNA that served as material.

In the authors' workflow: The assay estimated nucleated cells by amplifying reference gene primers. Sequenced by immunoSEQ multiplex PCR; TCRdb stores in-frame clones only, minus some. That table supplies the V and J calls and clone size; D and trimming were determined from the DNA. The sample shows under 50,000 clones, under 90% of them seen only once. The clonotype was recovered from a woman in her seventies with acute or convalescent COVID-19. Source material: peripheral blood.

As DNA, the CDR3 is TGTGCCAGCAGTTTATCGATAAGAGAAGGCTACACCTTC. Translation gives CASSLSIREGYTF. The chain combines TRBV27 with TRBJ1-2; D uncertain. The CDR3 consists of 13 residues. V was clipped by 0 bases and J by 8 bases, with 10 bases between them. Per the germline V gene, CDR1 is MNHEY and CDR2 is SMNVEV (reference sequence).